This entry lists 20 T cell receptor beta chains sequenced from one sample in a study of early T cells in non-severe SARS-CoV-2 infection. In TCRdb, the 5' RACE reads were re-called with MiXCR into one record per CDR3 protein. The sample lists about 71,000 distinct CDR3 sequences, 9.5% to 15% occurring once. Material: whole blood, obtained at baseline. These receptors came from an adult who was a healthcare worker with PCR-confirmed SARS-CoV-2 infection or an uninfected control (not recorded which).

This clonotype has a handful of counts. The genes are TRBV6-6 and TRBJ2-7, with D possibly being TRBD1 or TRBD2 (5 bases each). Per the germline V gene, CDR1 is MNHNY and CDR2 is SVGAGI (reference sequence). The V gene lost 7 bases and the J gene lost 4 bases, with 17 bases spanning the gap. The CDR3 contains 14 residues. CDR3 sequence reads: CASNPGGHAYEQYF. In DNA, the CDR3 is TGTGCCAGCAACCCAGGAGGACACGCTTACGAGCAGTACTTC.

This clonotype came up a few times. J is TRBJ2-3 and V is TRBV24-1, with D possibly TRBD1 on 6 matching bases. The length of the CDR3 is 14 residues. Germline V CDR1 and CDR2: KGHDR, SFDVKD. The V end was cut by 12 bases, the J end by 4 bases, with 19 bases between. The CDR3 loop reads CASRGTGLSDTQYF. CDR3 in DNA: TGTGCCTCGAGAGGTACAGGGTTGTCAGATACGCAGTATTTT.

This clonotype was recorded a few times. V gene TRBV28 combines with J gene TRBJ1-4; D remains ambiguous. The CDR3 length is 15 residues. Trimming shortened V by 6 bases and J by 3 bases, and 14 bases separated the two germline ends. Germline CDR1 MDHEN, CDR2 SYDVKM. The CDR3: CASSPRGMANEKLFF. CDR3 in DNA: TGTGCCAGCAGCCCACGGGGTATGGCTAATGAAAAACTGTTTTTT.

This clonotype has more than one count but fewer than ten. The chain uses TRBV11-2 and TRBJ2-2; either TRBD1 or TRBD2 may fit D (5 bases each). The V gene lost 3 bases and the J gene lost 4 bases, with 9 bases spanning the gap. The CDR3 contains 14 residues. Germline V CDR1 and CDR2: SGHAT, FQNNGV. The CDR3 bases are TGTGCCAGCAGCTTGGGACCGTTCACCGGGGAGCTGTTTTTT. This codes for CASSLGPFTGELFF.

This chain links TRBV13 with TRBJ1-1; 7 bases line up with TRBD1. V shed 1 base, J shed 1 base, and the junction held 3 bases outside the gene matches. CDR1 is PRHDT, CDR2 FYEKMQ, per germline (reference sequence). The CDR3 runs to 15 residues. The CDR3 DNA reads as TGTGCCAGCAGCTTAGTCGACAGGGCGAACACTGAAGCTTTCTTT. It specifies CASSLVDRANTEAFF. Filled out from reference TRBV13 and TRBJ1-1, the complete variable domain reads AAGVIQSPRHLIKEKRETATLKCYPIPRHDTVYWYQQGPGQDPQFLISFYEKMQSDKGSIPDRFSAQQFSDYHSELNMSSLELGDSALYFCASSLVDRANTEAFFGQGTRLTVV.

This clonotype was seen a handful of times. The V and J genes are TRBV18 and TRBJ1-3; no reliable D call. From germline, CDR1 is KGHSH and CDR2 LQKENI. Trimming left V 5 bases short and J 1 base short, with 12 bases between. The CDR3 has 15 amino acids. DNA for the CDR3: TGTGCCAGCTCAACACGGAGGGAATCTGGAAACACCATATATTTT. This sequence encodes CASSTRRESGNTIYF.

This clonotype has more than one count but fewer than ten. This chain uses TRBV19 with TRBJ1-5; D gene unclear. Germline V lookup: CDR1 LNHDA, CDR2 SQIVND (reference sequence). V lost 3 bases and J 0 bases, leaving 9 bases between the germline ends. The CDR3 extends over 15 amino acids. The CDR3 spells CASSIVAISNQPQHF. CDR3 nucleotide sequence: TGTGCCAGTAGTATTGTGGCAATTAGCAATCAGCCCCAGCATTTT.

The DNA for the CDR3 is TGTGCCAGCAGCCGCCTAGCGGGGGGGGCGATACACGAGCAGTACTTC. This codes for CASSRLAGGAIHEQYF. J is TRBJ2-7 and V is TRBV7-9; 12 bases fit TRBD2. CDR3 length: 16 amino acids. With 5 bases clipped from V and 5 bases from J, the junction kept 10 bases outside the gene matches. CDR1 and CDR2 from the germline V gene are SEHNR and FQNEAQ (reference sequence).

The chain employs TRBV18 and TRBJ2-3, with 7 bases identical to TRBD2. The germline V gene has CDR1 KGHSH and CDR2 LQKENI. V gave up 0 bases and J gave up 1 base; unmatched junction bases: 4. The CDR3 spans 16 residues. DNA of the CDR3: TGTGCCAGCTCACCACCGGGGAGGGGAGGCACAGATACGCAGTATTTT. This encodes CASSPPGRGGTDTQYF.

This chain links TRBV19 with TRBJ2-6; possibly TRBD1 for D (6 bases). The CDR3 runs 18 residues. Germline CDR1 and CDR2: LNHDA and SQIVND (reference sequence). V lost 3 bases and J lost 0, with 15 bases in between. The CDR3 DNA is TGTGCCAGTAGTATTTCATCTACAGGGTCCTCTGGGGCCAACGTCCTGACTTTC. Translation gives CASSISSTGSSGANVLTF. Supplemented by reference TRBV19 and TRBJ2-6, the full variable domain reads DGGITQSPKYLFRKEGQNVTLSCEQNLNHDAMYWYRQDPGQGLRLIYYSQIVNDFQKGDIAEGYSVSREKKESFPLTVTSAQKNPTAFYLCASSISSTGSSGANVLTFGAGSRLTVL.

The V and J genes are TRBV7-2 and TRBJ2-7; 9 nucleotides line up with TRBD1. V was pared by 8 bases and J by 5 bases, with 7 bases of the junction left unmatched. The CDR3 has 13 amino acids. Per germline, CDR1 SGHTA and CDR2 FQGNSA. The CDR3 protein is CASGSDRGHEQYF. The DNA for the CDR3 is TGTGCCAGCGGGTCGGACAGGGGCCACGAGCAGTACTTC.

The table lists this clonotype with a count of one. This rearrangement joins TRBV28 to TRBJ2-3; D is ambiguous. Trimming took 2 bases from V and 6 from J, leaving 15 bases between them. The germline V gene encodes CDR1 MDHEN and CDR2 SYDVKM. This CDR3 is built from 15 residues. CDR3 sequence: CASSLNSRMVDTQYF. As DNA, the CDR3 is TGTGCCAGCAGTTTAAATTCCAGGATGGTGGATACGCAGTATTTT.

The chain combines TRBV10-1 with TRBJ2-3; D might be TRBD1 (6 bases). Trimming left V 6 bases short and J 5 bases short, with 15 bases between. Germline lookup yields CDR1 WNHNN and CDR2 SYGVQD (reference sequence). The CDR3 runs to 14 residues. The CDR3 reads CASRSGTSQDTQYF. The CDR3 bases are TGCGCCAGCAGGAGTGGGACATCTCAAGATACGCAGTATTTT.

This sequence joins TRBV7-7 and TRBJ1-2, with a weak D call TRBD1 (6 bases). The CDR3 extends over 15 amino acids. Germline lookup yields CDR1 SSHAT and CDR2 FNYEAQ (reference sequence). V gave up 1 base and J gave up 7 bases, with 16 bases separating them. The CDR3 bases are TGTGCCAGCAGCTTAGGCTGCCAGGGGTTCTGTGGCTACACCTTC. Protein sequence: CASSLGCQGFCGYTF.

This clonotype was seen a few times. The chain uses TRBV15 and TRBJ2-3, with D possibly matching TRBD2 (5 bases). The CDR3 spans 14 residues. Germline V gives CDR1 LNHNV, CDR2 YYDKDF (reference sequence). The V gene lost 1 base and the J gene lost 7 bases, with 12 bases spanning the gap. The CDR3 sequence is CATSRVALVNTQYF. The CDR3 DNA follows: TGTGCCACCAGCAGAGTAGCGCTGGTAAATACGCAGTATTTT.

This clonotype was seen many times. The V and J genes are TRBV20-1 and TRBJ2-7; 10 nucleotides match TRBD1. Looked up from germline, CDR1 is DFQATT and CDR2 is SNEGSKA (reference sequence). The V gene end was trimmed by 1 base and the J gene end by 2 bases; junction bases not matched to a gene: 5. This CDR3 has 15 residues. CDR3 sequence: CSARGGQGLTYEQYF. For the CDR3, the DNA is TGCAGTGCTAGAGGGGGACAGGGGTTAACCTACGAGCAGTACTTC.

The table lists this clonotype with a few counts. The CDR3 DNA follows: TGTGCCAGCAGCGTAGAGAGGGTCGGAACCGGGGAGCTGTTTTTT. Translation gives CASSVERVGTGELFF. V is TRBV9 and J is TRBJ2-2, with TRBD2 as a possible D gene (5 bases). Trimming cost V 0 bases and J 5 bases, with 11 bases left between them. Germline values: CDR1 SGDLS, CDR2 YYNGEE. The length of the CDR3 is 15 residues.

This clonotype has ten or more counts. This chain joins TRBV6-5 and TRBJ2-7; 7 nucleotides align to TRBD1. The CDR3 runs to 17 residues. CDR1 MNHEY and CDR2 SVGAGI come from the germline V gene. V shed 6 bases, J shed 5 bases, and the junction held 19 bases outside the gene matches. CDR3 coding DNA: TGTGCCAGCAGGGATAGCTTGACGGACAGGTCCTCGGACGAGCAGTACTTC. Amino acids: CASRDSLTDRSSDEQYF.

At least ten counts were recorded for this clonotype. The V gene is TRBV7-9, the J gene TRBJ2-3; D not certain. The CDR3 has 11 residues. Trimming stripped 7 bases from V and 3 bases from J, with 5 bases between. Per germline, CDR1 SEHNR and CDR2 FQNEAQ (reference sequence). CDR3 protein: CASTRTDTQYF. The CDR3 nucleotides read TGTGCCAGCACCAGAACAGATACGCAGTATTTT. The full variable domain, with the rest looked up from reference TRBV7-9 and TRBJ2-3, is DTGVSQNPRHKITKRGQNVTFRCDPISEHNRLYWYRQTLGQGPEFLTYFQNEAQLEKSRLLSDRFSAERPKGSFSTLEIQRTEQGDSAMYLCASTRTDTQYFGPGTRLTVL.

This chain connects TRBV6-1 to TRBJ2-1; 10 nucleotides line up with TRBD1. The ends lost 10 bases at V and 7 bases at J; junction bases unmatched: 7. The CDR3 has 13 residues. Germline V CDR1 and CDR2: MNHNS, SASEGT. The CDR3 is CATGQGVMNEQFF. The CDR3 DNA is TGTGCCACCGGACAGGGGGTTATGAATGAGCAGTTCTTC.